This TCR beta chain was identified in a study of tumor-infiltrating lymphocytes in primary liver carcinoma. In addition to blood RNA drawn from unsorted whole blood, germline DNA was extracted. Worth noting for this clonotype: A much larger clone differs by one base, so this may be a read error.

V lost 2 bases and J lost 15, with 14 bases in between. The V gene's germline CDR1 is MNHNS and CDR2 SASEGT. The CDR3 is 12 amino acids. From 500 ng total RNA, TCR beta cDNA was generated with a primer in the constant region. Amplification in three nested multiplex PCR rounds with slightly modified ARM-PCR gave rise to TCR beta libraries. The opening two PCR rounds, around 10 cycles each, paired TRBV1-TRBV30 forward primers with a C-beta reverse primer. TCRdb used MiXCR to reprocess the multiplex PCR reads, holding one entry per CDR3 protein. The repertoire consists of about 330,000 distinct CDR3 sequences, with roughly 61% occurring once and the leading ten covering roughly 6%.

This clonotype was sampled from a man aged 40-49 years with primary liver carcinoma and hepatitis B virus infection. Sequenced input: peripheral blood. The chain uses TRBV6-1 and TRBJ2-1; maybe TRBD2 (5 bases). Here the CDR3 DNA reads TGTGCCAGCAGTGAAACGGCGGTGGGGAGGTTCTTC. The encoded protein is CASSETAVGRFF.